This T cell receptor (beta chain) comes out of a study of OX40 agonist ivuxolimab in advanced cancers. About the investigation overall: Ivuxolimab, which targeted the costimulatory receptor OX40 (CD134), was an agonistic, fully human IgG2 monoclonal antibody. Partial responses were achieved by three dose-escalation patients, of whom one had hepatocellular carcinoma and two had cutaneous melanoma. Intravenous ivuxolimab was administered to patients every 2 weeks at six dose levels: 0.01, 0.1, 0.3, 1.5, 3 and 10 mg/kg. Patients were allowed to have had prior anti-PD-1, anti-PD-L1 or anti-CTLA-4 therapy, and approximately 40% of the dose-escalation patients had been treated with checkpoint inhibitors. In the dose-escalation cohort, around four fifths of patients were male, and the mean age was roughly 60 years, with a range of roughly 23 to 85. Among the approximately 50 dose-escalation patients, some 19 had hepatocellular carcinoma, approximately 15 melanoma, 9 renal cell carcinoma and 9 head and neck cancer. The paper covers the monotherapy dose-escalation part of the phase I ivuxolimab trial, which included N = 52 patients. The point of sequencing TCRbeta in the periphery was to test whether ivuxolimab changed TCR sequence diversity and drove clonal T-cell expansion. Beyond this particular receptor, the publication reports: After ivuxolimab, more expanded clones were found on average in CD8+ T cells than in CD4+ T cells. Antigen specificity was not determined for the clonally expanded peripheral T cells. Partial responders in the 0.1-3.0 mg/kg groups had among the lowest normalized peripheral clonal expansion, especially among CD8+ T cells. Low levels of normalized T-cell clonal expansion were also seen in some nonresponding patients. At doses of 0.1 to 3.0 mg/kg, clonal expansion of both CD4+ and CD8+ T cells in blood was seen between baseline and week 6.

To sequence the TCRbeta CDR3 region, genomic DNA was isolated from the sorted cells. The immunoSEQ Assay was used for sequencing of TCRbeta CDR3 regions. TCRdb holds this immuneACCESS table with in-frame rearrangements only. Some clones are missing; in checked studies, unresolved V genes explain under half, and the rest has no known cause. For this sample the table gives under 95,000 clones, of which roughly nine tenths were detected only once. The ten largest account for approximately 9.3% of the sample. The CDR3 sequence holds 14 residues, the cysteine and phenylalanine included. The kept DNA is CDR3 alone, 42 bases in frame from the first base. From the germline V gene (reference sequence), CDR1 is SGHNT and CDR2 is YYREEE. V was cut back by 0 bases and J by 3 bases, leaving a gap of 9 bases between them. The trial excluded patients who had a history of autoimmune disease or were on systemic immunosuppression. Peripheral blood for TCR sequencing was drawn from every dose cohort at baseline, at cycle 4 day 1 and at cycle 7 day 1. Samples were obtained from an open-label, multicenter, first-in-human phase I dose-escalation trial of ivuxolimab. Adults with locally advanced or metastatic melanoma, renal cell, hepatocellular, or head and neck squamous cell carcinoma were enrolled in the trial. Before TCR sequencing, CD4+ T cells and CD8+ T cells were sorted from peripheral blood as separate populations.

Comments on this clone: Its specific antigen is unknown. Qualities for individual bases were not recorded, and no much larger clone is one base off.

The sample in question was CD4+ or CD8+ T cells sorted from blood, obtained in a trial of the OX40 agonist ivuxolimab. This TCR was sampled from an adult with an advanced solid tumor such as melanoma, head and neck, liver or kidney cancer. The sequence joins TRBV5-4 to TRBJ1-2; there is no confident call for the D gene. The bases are TGTGCCAGCAGCTTGGACAGAGTAGACTATGGCTACACCTTC. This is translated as CASSLDRVDYGYTF.